These T cell receptor beta chains were read from a single sample in a study of human T cells and chemical hapten exposure. One entry per CDR3 protein, called by TCRdb with MiXCR from the RACE reads. The profile shows approximately 80,000 distinct CDR3 sequences, approximately 10% of them singletons. The material sequenced was whole blood, taken in connection with sensitization to the hapten diphenylcyclopropenone (DPC). Receptor source: a woman under 40 with alopecia areata. Some clones in this sample may be carry-over from other donors' samples. Both conserved end residues are part of each CDR3. A D gene is named only where the DNA matches it firmly. The size of a clone is reported for some rows only, either as once, few or many, or as a class for expanded clones.

D gene: -
J gene: TRBJ2-7
clone size: few
V gene: TRBV19
CDR3 protein: CASSIRGTAGREQYF
CDR3 DNA: TGTGCCAGTAGTATACGAGGGACCGCAGGACGCGAGCAGTACTTC

D gene: TRBD1
J gene: TRBJ2-3
clone size: few
V gene: TRBV2
CDR3 protein: CASSGQGRPDTQYF
CDR3 DNA: TGTGCCAGCAGTGGACAGGGGAGGCCAGATACGCAGTATTTT

D gene: -
J gene: TRBJ2-3
clone size: -
V gene: TRBV20-1
CDR3 protein: CSARRGNPDTQYF
CDR3 DNA: TGCAGTGCTAGAAGGGGAAATCCAGATACGCAGTATTTT

D gene: -
J gene: TRBJ1-5
clone size: -
V gene: TRBV29-1
CDR3 protein: CSVEDFRGRHF
CDR3 DNA: TGCAGCGTTGAAGATTTCAGGGGTAGGCATTTT

D gene: -
J gene: TRBJ2-5
clone size: many
V gene: TRBV10-3
CDR3 protein: CAISESPGETQYF
CDR3 DNA: TGTGCCATCAGTGAGTCCCCCGGAGAGACCCAGTACTTC

D gene: -
J gene: TRBJ1-2
clone size: many
V gene: TRBV5-4
CDR3 protein: CASSLRPTDDYGYTF
CDR3 DNA: TGTGCCAGCAGCTTGCGGCCGACAGATGACTATGGCTACACCTTC

D gene: -
J gene: TRBJ1-5
clone size: few
V gene: TRBV27
CDR3 protein: CASSPPGGLNQPQHF
CDR3 DNA: TGTGCCAGCAGTCCCCCCGGGGGGCTCAATCAGCCCCAGCATTTT

D gene: -
J gene: TRBJ2-1
clone size: many
V gene: TRBV29-1
CDR3 protein: CSVEGRLSSYNEQFF
CDR3 DNA: TGCAGCGTTGAAGGCCGATTGAGCTCCTACAATGAGCAGTTCTTC

D gene: -
J gene: TRBJ1-6
clone size: few
V gene: TRBV5-1
CDR3 protein: CASSFRSSYNSPLHF
CDR3 DNA: TGCGCCAGCAGCTTCCGGAGCTCCTATAATTCACCCCTCCACTTT

D gene: -
J gene: TRBJ2-7
clone size: -
V gene: TRBV5-6
CDR3 protein: CASSGLPLVYEQYF
CDR3 DNA: TGTGCCAGCAGCGGGCTTCCTCTAGTCTACGAGCAGTACTTC

D gene: TRBD2
J gene: TRBJ2-1
clone size: many
V gene: TRBV19
CDR3 protein: CASSIRLAGGLYNEQFF
CDR3 DNA: TGTGCCAGTAGTATTAGGTTAGCGGGAGGACTTTACAATGAGCAGTTCTTC

D gene: -
J gene: TRBJ1-6
clone size: many
V gene: TRBV6-5
CDR3 protein: CASSYPSPGPGPLHF
CDR3 DNA: TGTGCCAGCAGTTACCCCTCTCCGGGCCCAGGACCCCTCCACTTT

D gene: -
J gene: TRBJ2-1
clone size: few
V gene: TRBV6-5
CDR3 protein: CASSYSGADNNEQFF
CDR3 DNA: TGTGCCAGCAGTTACTCAGGGGCCGACAACAATGAGCAGTTCTTC

D gene: -
J gene: TRBJ2-7
clone size: -
V gene: TRBV12-3/TRBV12-4
CDR3 protein: CASSFGVGEQYF
CDR3 DNA: TGTGCCAGCAGTTTCGGGGTCGGGGAGCAGTACTTC

D gene: -
J gene: TRBJ2-7
clone size: many
V gene: TRBV11-2
CDR3 protein: CASSIAGQSSYEQYF
CDR3 DNA: TGTGCCAGCAGCATCGCCGGGCAGAGCTCCTACGAGCAGTACTTC

D gene: -
J gene: TRBJ1-5
clone size: many
V gene: TRBV6-5
CDR3 protein: CASRPRQANQPQHF
CDR3 DNA: TGTGCCAGCAGGCCTAGACAAGCTAATCAGCCCCAGCATTTT

D gene: -
J gene: TRBJ1-5
clone size: many
V gene: TRBV7-2
CDR3 protein: CASSMVDQPQHF
CDR3 DNA: TGTGCCAGCAGCATGGTTGATCAGCCCCAGCATTTT

D gene: TRBD2
J gene: TRBJ2-7
clone size: -
V gene: TRBV7-4
CDR3 protein: CASSLGTSGSYEQYF
CDR3 DNA: TGTGCCAGCAGCCTCGGGACTAGCGGCTCCTACGAGCAGTACTTC

D gene: -
J gene: TRBJ2-1
clone size: -
V gene: TRBV7-2
CDR3 protein: CASSLRTGNEQFF
CDR3 DNA: TGTGCCAGCAGCTTAAGGACGGGCAATGAGCAGTTCTTC

D gene: TRBD2
J gene: TRBJ2-3
clone size: few
V gene: TRBV29-1
CDR3 protein: CSIVGTSGSRDTQYF
CDR3 DNA: TGCAGCATTGTAGGTACTAGCGGGAGCCGAGATACGCAGTATTTT

D gene: TRBD2
J gene: TRBJ2-5
clone size: many
V gene: TRBV20-1
CDR3 protein: CSARDSGRGKETQYF
CDR3 DNA: TGCAGTGCTAGAGATAGCGGGAGAGGAAAAGAGACCCAGTACTTC

D gene: -
J gene: TRBJ2-7
clone size: many
V gene: TRBV30
CDR3 protein: CAWALGRSSYEQYF
CDR3 DNA: TGTGCCTGGGCTCTGGGGCGCAGCTCCTACGAGCAGTACTTC

D gene: TRBD1
J gene: TRBJ2-5
clone size: many
V gene: TRBV7-6
CDR3 protein: CASSSTGTGEETQYF
CDR3 DNA: TGTGCCAGCAGCTCTACCGGGACAGGGGAAGAGACCCAGTACTTC

D gene: TRBD2
J gene: TRBJ2-1
clone size: many
V gene: TRBV7-9
CDR3 protein: CASSRGGLAGNEQFF
CDR3 DNA: TGTGCCAGCAGCCGAGGCGGACTAGCGGGTAATGAGCAGTTCTTC

D gene: TRBD2
J gene: TRBJ2-5
clone size: many
V gene: TRBV15
CDR3 protein: CATSSRLAGAKETQYF
CDR3 DNA: TGTGCCACCAGCAGCCGACTAGCGGGGGCCAAAGAGACCCAGTACTTC

D gene: -
J gene: TRBJ1-1
clone size: -
V gene: TRBV6-5
CDR3 protein: CASSYAGKGLRTEAFF
CDR3 DNA: TGTGCCAGCAGTTACGCCGGTAAAGGGTTACGCACTGAAGCTTTCTTT

D gene: TRBD2
J gene: TRBJ2-3
clone size: -
V gene: TRBV18
CDR3 protein: CASSPPPGGLYDTQYF
CDR3 DNA: TGTGCCAGCTCACCACCGCCGGGAGGGCTCTACGATACGCAGTATTTT

D gene: TRBD2
J gene: TRBJ2-1
clone size: many
V gene: TRBV7-8
CDR3 protein: CASSTQAGKTYNEQFF
CDR3 DNA: TGTGCCAGCAGCACCCAAGCGGGGAAGACCTACAATGAGCAGTTCTTC

D gene: -
J gene: TRBJ1-2
clone size: many
V gene: TRBV16
CDR3 protein: CASSQSGGAGGYTF
CDR3 DNA: TGTGCCAGCAGCCAATCCGGGGGCGCAGGCGGCTACACCTTC

D gene: -
J gene: TRBJ2-3
clone size: -
V gene: TRBV29-1
CDR3 protein: CSVVRQTTDTQYF
CDR3 DNA: TGCAGCGTTGTGAGACAGACCACAGATACGCAGTATTTT

D gene: TRBD1
J gene: TRBJ1-6
clone size: -
V gene: TRBV20-1
CDR3 protein: CSAPTGTGFSPLHF
CDR3 DNA: TGCAGTGCCCCCACAGGGACAGGGTTTTCACCCCTCCACTTT

D gene: -
J gene: TRBJ2-1
clone size: -
V gene: TRBV12-3/TRBV12-4
CDR3 protein: CASSLLGYNEQFF
CDR3 DNA: TGTGCCAGCAGTTTACTCGGTTACAATGAGCAGTTCTTC

D gene: -
J gene: TRBJ1-2
clone size: few
V gene: TRBV7-9
CDR3 protein: CASSLANPYYGYTF
CDR3 DNA: TGTGCCAGCAGCTTAGCGAACCCGTATTATGGCTACACCTTC

D gene: -
J gene: TRBJ1-3
clone size: -
V gene: TRBV12-3/TRBV12-4
CDR3 protein: CTSSLVGTDTIYF
CDR3 DNA: TGTACCAGCAGTTTAGTAGGGACGGACACCATATATTTT

D gene: -
J gene: TRBJ2-3
clone size: -
V gene: TRBV27
CDR3 protein: CASSSSFLGGSQYF
CDR3 DNA: TGTGCCAGCAGTTCCTCCTTTTTAGGGGGAAGCCAGTATTTT

D gene: TRBD2
J gene: TRBJ2-2
clone size: many
V gene: TRBV24-1
CDR3 protein: CATSDFPLLAGVSGELFF
CDR3 DNA: TGTGCCACCAGTGATTTTCCCTTGCTAGCGGGAGTTTCCGGGGAGCTGTTTTTT

D gene: TRBD2
J gene: TRBJ2-1
clone size: few
V gene: TRBV28
CDR3 protein: CASSLLLAGGNEQFF
CDR3 DNA: TGTGCCAGCAGTTTACTACTAGCGGGGGGCAATGAGCAGTTCTTC

D gene: -
J gene: TRBJ1-1
clone size: many
V gene: TRBV5-1
CDR3 protein: CASSLAFAGAGTEAFF
CDR3 DNA: TGCGCCAGCAGCTTGGCCTTTGCGGGAGCGGGCACTGAAGCTTTCTTT

D gene: -
J gene: TRBJ2-7
clone size: many
V gene: TRBV19
CDR3 protein: CASSTNSPGRNEQYF
CDR3 DNA: TGTGCCAGTAGTACTAACTCTCCGGGACGGAACGAGCAGTACTTC

D gene: TRBD1
J gene: TRBJ2-2
clone size: many
V gene: TRBV29-1
CDR3 protein: CSVLVPGRGTGELFF
CDR3 DNA: TGCAGCGTTCTCGTGCCGGGCAGGGGGACCGGGGAGCTGTTTTTT

D gene: -
J gene: TRBJ2-3
clone size: -
V gene: TRBV3-1
CDR3 protein: CASAGGLSFSKDTQYF
CDR3 DNA: TGTGCCAGCGCAGGAGGACTGTCCTTTTCCAAGGATACGCAGTATTTT

D gene: -
J gene: TRBJ2-7
clone size: -
V gene: TRBV10-1
CDR3 protein: CASSTGQIRGEQYF
CDR3 DNA: TGCGCCAGCAGTACGGGGCAAATACGTGGCGAGCAGTACTTC

D gene: -
J gene: TRBJ1-3
clone size: many
V gene: TRBV12-3/TRBV12-4
CDR3 protein: CASSLTGTGNTIYF
CDR3 DNA: TGTGCCAGCAGTTTAACGGGAACTGGAAACACCATATATTTT

D gene: -
J gene: TRBJ2-5
clone size: -
V gene: TRBV29-1
CDR3 protein: CSVRRETQYF
CDR3 DNA: TGCAGCGTTAGGAGGGAGACCCAGTACTTC

D gene: -
J gene: TRBJ1-2
clone size: many
V gene: TRBV6-5
CDR3 protein: CASSPDLSYGYTF
CDR3 DNA: TGTGCCAGCAGTCCGGACCTGTCCTATGGCTACACCTTC

D gene: TRBD2
J gene: TRBJ2-1
clone size: -
V gene: TRBV19
CDR3 protein: CASSPAGVGYNEQFF
CDR3 DNA: TGTGCCAGTAGTCCCGCGGGAGTGGGGTACAATGAGCAGTTCTTC

D gene: -
J gene: TRBJ1-2
clone size: many
V gene: TRBV7-6
CDR3 protein: CASSLVGKGTITNYGYTF
CDR3 DNA: TGTGCCAGCAGCTTAGTAGGAAAAGGGACAATTACGAACTATGGCTACACCTTC

D gene: TRBD2
J gene: TRBJ2-3
clone size: -
V gene: TRBV10-3
CDR3 protein: CAIGLAGSDTQYF
CDR3 DNA: TGTGCCATCGGACTAGCGGGGTCAGATACGCAGTATTTT

D gene: -
J gene: TRBJ2-1
clone size: -
V gene: TRBV28
CDR3 protein: CASSLIHTGFPYNEQFF
CDR3 DNA: TGTGCCAGCAGTTTGATCCACACAGGGTTCCCCTACAATGAGCAGTTCTTC

D gene: TRBD1
J gene: TRBJ2-7
clone size: many
V gene: TRBV5-1
CDR3 protein: CASSPDRGEQYF
CDR3 DNA: TGCGCCAGCAGCCCTGACAGGGGCGAGCAGTACTTC

D gene: TRBD1
J gene: TRBJ2-1
clone size: few
V gene: TRBV28
CDR3 protein: CASSPRDRGRGNEQFF
CDR3 DNA: TGTGCCAGCAGCCCTAGGGACAGGGGGCGCGGGAATGAGCAGTTCTTC